The 3 T cell receptor beta chains presented below share a single source sample, sequenced in a study of radiation and T cells in renal cell carcinoma. Documented time point: baseline pretreatment blood. The treatment: 15 Gy SBRT to primary tumor, nephrectomy 4 weeks later. Clones were read by immunoSEQ multiplex PCR, and TCRdb kept only the in-frame ones, dropping some. The sample lists 150,000 or so clones; around 89% were seen once. The sample in question was blood, obtained from a patient whose treatment included radiotherapy and nephrectomy. Receptor source: a woman in her 70s with renal cell carcinoma.

J is TRBJ1-4 and V is TRBV5-6; 7 bases agree with TRBD1. The CDR3 is made up of 15 amino acids. V shed 2 bases, J shed 7 bases, and the junction held 8 bases outside the gene matches. CDR1 is SGHDT, CDR2 YYEEEE, per germline. The CDR3 loop is CASSFGGGRGEKLFF. DNA for the CDR3: TGTGCCAGCAGCTTTGGAGGGGGCCGAGGTGAAAAACTGTTTTTT.

CDR3 coding DNA: TGTGCCACCAGCAGAGACAGGGCGGTGATAGGAAACACCATATATTTT. As protein: CATSRDRAVIGNTIYF. The chain employs TRBV15 and TRBJ1-3, with TRBD1 as a possible D gene (5 bases). The CDR3 has 16 residues. Trimming pared 0 bases from V and 4 bases from J, leaving 13 bases between. The germline gives CDR1 LNHNV, CDR2 YYDKDF (reference sequence). The full variable domain, with the rest looked up from reference TRBV15 and TRBJ1-3, is DAMVIQNPRYQVTQFGKPVTLSCSQTLNHNVMYWYQQKSSQAPKLLFHYYDKDFNNEADTPDNFQSRRPNTSFCFLDIRSPGLGDTAMYLCATSRDRAVIGNTIYFGEGSWLTVV.

The gene calls are TRBV6-5 and TRBJ2-2; D possibly corresponds to TRBD1 (6 bases). V was pared by 5 bases and J by 1 base, with 8 bases between. The CDR3 contains 14 residues. The germline V gene has CDR1 MNHEY and CDR2 SVGAGI. The CDR3 sequence is CASSPQGNTGELFF. CDR3 DNA sequence: TGTGCCAGCAGTCCACAGGGGAACACCGGGGAGCTGTTTTTT.